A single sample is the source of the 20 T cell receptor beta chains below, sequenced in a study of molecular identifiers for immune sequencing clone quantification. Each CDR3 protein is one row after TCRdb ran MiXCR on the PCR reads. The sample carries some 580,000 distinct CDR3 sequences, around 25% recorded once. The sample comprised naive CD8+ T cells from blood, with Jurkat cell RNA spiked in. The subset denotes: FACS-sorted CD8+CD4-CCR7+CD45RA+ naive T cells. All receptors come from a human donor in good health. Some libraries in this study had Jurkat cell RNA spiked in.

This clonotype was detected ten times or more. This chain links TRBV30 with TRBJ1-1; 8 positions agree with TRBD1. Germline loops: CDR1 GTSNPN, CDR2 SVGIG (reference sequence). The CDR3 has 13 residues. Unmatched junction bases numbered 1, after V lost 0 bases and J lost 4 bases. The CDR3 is CAWSVTGGTEAFF. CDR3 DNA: TGTGCCTGGAGTGTTACAGGGGGCACTGAAGCTTTCTTT.

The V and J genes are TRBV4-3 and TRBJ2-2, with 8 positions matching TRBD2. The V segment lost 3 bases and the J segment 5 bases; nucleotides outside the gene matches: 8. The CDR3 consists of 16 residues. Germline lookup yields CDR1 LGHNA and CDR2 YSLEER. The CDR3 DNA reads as TGCGCCAGCAGCCACCCAGCGGGGGCATCGACCGGGGAGCTGTTTTTT. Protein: CASSHPAGASTGELFF.

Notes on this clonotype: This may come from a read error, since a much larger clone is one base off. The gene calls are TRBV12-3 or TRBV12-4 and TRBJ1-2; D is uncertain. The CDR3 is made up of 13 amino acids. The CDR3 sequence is CSSSFVTNYGYTF. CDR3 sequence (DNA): TGTTCCAGCAGTTTTGTCACTAACTATGGCTACACCTTC.

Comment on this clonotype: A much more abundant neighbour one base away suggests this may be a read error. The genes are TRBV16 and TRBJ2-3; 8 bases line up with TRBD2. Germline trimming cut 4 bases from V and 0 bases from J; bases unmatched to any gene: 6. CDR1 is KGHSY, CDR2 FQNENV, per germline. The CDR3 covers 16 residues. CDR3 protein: CASSRSRLASTDTQYF. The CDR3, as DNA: TGTGCCAGCAGCCGATCGCGACTAGCGAGCACAGATACGCAGTATTTT.

CDR3 coding DNA: TGTGCCAGCAGAATGGACAGGGAGGGGAACACTGAAGCTTTCTTT. This encodes CASRMDREGNTEAFF. V gene TRBV6-5 combines with J gene TRBJ1-1; 8 nucleotides align to TRBD1. V shed 6 bases and J 1 base; nucleotides not matched to a gene: 7. Germline V gene data show CDR1 as MNHEY and CDR2 as SVGAGI. CDR3 length equals 15 residues.

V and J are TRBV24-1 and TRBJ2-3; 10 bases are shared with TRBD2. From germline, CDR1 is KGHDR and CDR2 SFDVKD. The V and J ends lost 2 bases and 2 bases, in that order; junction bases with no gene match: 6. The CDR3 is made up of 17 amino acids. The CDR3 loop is CATSDSFLAGDTDTQYF. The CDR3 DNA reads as TGTGCCACCAGTGATTCCTTCCTAGCGGGAGACACAGATACGCAGTATTTT.

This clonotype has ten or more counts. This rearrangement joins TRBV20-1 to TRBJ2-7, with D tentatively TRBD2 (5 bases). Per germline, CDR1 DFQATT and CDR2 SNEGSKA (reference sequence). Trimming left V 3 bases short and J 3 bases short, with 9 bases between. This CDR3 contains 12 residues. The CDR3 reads CSARDSYYEQYF. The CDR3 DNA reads TGCAGTGCTAGGGACTCCTACTACGAGCAGTACTTC.

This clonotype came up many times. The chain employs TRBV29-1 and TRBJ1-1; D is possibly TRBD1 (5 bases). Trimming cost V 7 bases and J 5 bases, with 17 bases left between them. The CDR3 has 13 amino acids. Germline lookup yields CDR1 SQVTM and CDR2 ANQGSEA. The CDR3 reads CSAETVEGTEAFF. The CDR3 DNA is TGCAGCGCTGAGACAGTGGAGGGGACTGAAGCTTTCTTT.

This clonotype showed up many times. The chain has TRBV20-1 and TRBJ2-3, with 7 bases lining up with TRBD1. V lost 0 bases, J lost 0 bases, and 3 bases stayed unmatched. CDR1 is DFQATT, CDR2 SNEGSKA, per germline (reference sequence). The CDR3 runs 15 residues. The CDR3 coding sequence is TGCAGTGCTAGAGATGACAGGGAGAGCACAGATACGCAGTATTTT. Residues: CSARDDRESTDTQYF.

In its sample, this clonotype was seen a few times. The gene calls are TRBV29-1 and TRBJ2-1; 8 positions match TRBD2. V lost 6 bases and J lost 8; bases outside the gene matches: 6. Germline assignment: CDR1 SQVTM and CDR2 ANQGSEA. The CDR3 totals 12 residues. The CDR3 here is CSVGGAFDEQFF. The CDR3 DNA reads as TGCAGCGTCGGGGGGGCGTTTGATGAGCAGTTCTTC.

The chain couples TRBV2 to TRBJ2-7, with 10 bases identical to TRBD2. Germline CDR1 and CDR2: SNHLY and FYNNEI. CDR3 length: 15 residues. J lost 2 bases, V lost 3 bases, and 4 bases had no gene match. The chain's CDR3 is CASSEWTSGTYEQYF. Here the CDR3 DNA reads TGTGCCAGCAGTGAGTGGACTAGCGGAACCTACGAGCAGTACTTC.

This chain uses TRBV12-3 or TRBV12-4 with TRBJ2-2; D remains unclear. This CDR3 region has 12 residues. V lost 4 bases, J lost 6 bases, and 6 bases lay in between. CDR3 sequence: CASSWVAGELFF. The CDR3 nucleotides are TGTGCCAGCAGTTGGGTAGCCGGGGAGCTGTTTTTT.

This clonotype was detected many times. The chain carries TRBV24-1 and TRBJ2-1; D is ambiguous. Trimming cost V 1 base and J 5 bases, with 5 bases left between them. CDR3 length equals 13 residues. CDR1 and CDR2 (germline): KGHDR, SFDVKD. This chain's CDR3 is CATSDLADNEQFF. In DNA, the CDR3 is TGTGCCACCAGTGATTTAGCAGACAATGAGCAGTTCTTC.

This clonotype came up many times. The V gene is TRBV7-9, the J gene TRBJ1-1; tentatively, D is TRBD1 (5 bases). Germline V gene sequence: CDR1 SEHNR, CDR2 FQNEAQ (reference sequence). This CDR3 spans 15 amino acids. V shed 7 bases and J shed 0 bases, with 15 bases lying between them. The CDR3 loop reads CASNPVWGMNTEAFF. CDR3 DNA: TGTGCCAGCAACCCGGTATGGGGGATGAACACTGAAGCTTTCTTT.

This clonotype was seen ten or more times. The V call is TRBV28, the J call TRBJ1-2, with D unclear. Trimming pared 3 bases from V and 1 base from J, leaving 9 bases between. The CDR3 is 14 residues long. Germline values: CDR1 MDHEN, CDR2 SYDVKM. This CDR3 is CASSFANSNYGYTF. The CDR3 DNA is TGTGCCAGCAGTTTCGCGAACAGTAACTATGGCTACACCTTC.

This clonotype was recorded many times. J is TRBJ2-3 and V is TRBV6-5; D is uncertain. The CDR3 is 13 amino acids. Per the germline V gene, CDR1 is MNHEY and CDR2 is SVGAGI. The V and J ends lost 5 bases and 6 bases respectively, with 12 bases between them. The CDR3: CASSPKVVDTQYF. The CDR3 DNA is TGTGCCAGCAGTCCGAAAGTGGTCGATACGCAGTATTTT.

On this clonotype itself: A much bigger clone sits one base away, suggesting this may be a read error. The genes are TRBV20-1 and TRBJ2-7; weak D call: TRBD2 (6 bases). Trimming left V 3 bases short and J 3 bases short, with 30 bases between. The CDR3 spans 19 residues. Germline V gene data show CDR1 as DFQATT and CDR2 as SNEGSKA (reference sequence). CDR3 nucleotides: TGCAGTGCTAGTGCCCTGGACCAGGACTACCAACTGAGGGGCTACGAGCAGTACTTC. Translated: CSASALDQDYQLRGYEQYF.

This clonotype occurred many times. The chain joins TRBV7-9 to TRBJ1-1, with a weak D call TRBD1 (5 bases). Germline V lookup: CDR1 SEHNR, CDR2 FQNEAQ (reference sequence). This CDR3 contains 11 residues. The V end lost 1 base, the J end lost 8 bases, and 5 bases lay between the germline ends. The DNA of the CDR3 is TGTGCCAGCAGCTTAGGGGACGAAGCTTTCTTT. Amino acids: CASSLGDEAFF. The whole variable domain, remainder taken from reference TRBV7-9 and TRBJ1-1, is DTGVSQNPRHKITKRGQNVTFRCDPISEHNRLYWYRQTLGQGPEFLTYFQNEAQLEKSRLLSDRFSAERPKGSFSTLEIQRTEQGDSAMYLCASSLGDEAFFGQGTRLTVV.

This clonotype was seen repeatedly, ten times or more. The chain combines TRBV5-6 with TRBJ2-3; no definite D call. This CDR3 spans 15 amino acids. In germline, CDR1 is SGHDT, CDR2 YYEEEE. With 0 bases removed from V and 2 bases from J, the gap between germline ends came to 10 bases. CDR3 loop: CASSLAVTNTDTQYF. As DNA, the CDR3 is TGTGCCAGCAGCTTGGCGGTCACTAACACAGATACGCAGTATTTT.

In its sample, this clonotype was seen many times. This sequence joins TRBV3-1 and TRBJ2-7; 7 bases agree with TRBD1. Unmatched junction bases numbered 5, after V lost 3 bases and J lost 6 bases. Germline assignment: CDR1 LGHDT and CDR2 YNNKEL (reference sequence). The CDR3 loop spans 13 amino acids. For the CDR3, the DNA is TGTGCCAGCAGCCAGGCAGGACAGGTCGAGCAGTACTTC. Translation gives CASSQAGQVEQYF.